Following are 5 T cell receptor beta chains from one sample sequenced in a study of long-term antiretroviral therapy in people with HIV. immunoSEQ v3.0 was run at survey level. The table came from immunoSEQ multiplex PCR; TCRdb's copy has only in-frame clones and leaves some out. The sample carries tens of thousands of clones, more than 75% recorded once. Sample: unsorted PBMCs, taken 0.2 years before starting antiretroviral therapy. These receptors all stem from a man between 18 and 29 years old with HIV.

The chain recombines TRBV29-1 with TRBJ1-1, with TRBD1 matching 9 bases. The V and J ends lost 6 bases and 4 bases, in that order; junction bases with no gene match: 12. This CDR3 spans 15 amino acids. Per the germline V gene, CDR1 is SQVTM and CDR2 is ANQGSEA. CDR3 in amino acids: CSVWGTGKESTEAFF. The DNA for the CDR3 is TGCAGCGTATGGGGGACAGGGAAGGAAAGCACTGAAGCTTTCTTT.

This clone appeared a single time. V gene TRBV6-1 combines with J gene TRBJ2-7; either TRBD1 or TRBD2 may fit D (5 bases each). The V and J ends lost 6 bases and 2 bases respectively, with 11 bases between them. CDR1 is MNHNS, CDR2 SASEGT, per germline. This CDR3 contains 13 residues. In DNA form, the CDR3 reads TGTGCCAGCAGCTTGGGACGGACCTACGAGCAGTACTTC. It encodes CASSLGRTYEQYF.

The gene calls are TRBV9 and TRBJ1-2; D perhaps matches TRBD1 (5 bases). Germline V gene lookup returns CDR1 SGDLS and CDR2 YYNGEE. The germline V and J ends were trimmed by 0 bases and 6 bases, with 15 bases remaining between them. This CDR3 has 15 amino acids. CDR3: CASSVGDLAPDGYTF. CDR3 bases: TGTGCCAGCAGCGTAGGGGACCTCGCGCCAGATGGCTACACCTTC.

V gene TRBV5-5 combines with J gene TRBJ2-3, with D possibly being TRBD1 or TRBD2 (6 bases each). Deletions cut 6 bases from V and 4 bases from J, with 12 bases between. This CDR3 comprises 13 residues. In germline, CDR1 is SGHKS, CDR2 YYEKEE (reference sequence). CDR3 sequence (DNA): TGTGCCAGCACCGGGGGCGCGCCAGATACGCAGTATTTT. This sequence encodes CASTGGAPDTQYF. The full variable domain, completed using reference TRBV5-5 and TRBJ2-3, is DAGVTQSPTHLIKTRGQQVTLRCSPISGHKSVSWYQQVLGQGPQFIFQYYEKEERGRGNFPDRFSARQFPNYSSELNVNALLLGDSALYLCASTGGAPDTQYFGPGTRLTVL.

This chain links TRBV4-2 with TRBJ2-2; 9 bases line up with TRBD2. Germline V CDR1 and CDR2: LGHNA, YNFKEQ. The V and J ends lost 1 base and 4 bases, in that order; junction bases with no gene match: 4. The CDR3 is 16 amino acids. DNA of the CDR3: TGTGCCAGCAGCCAAGCGCGCGGGGGGGGCACCGGGGAGCTGTTTTTT. This codes for CASSQARGGGTGELFF.